The 18 T cell receptor beta chains listed next were all sequenced from one sample in a study of molecular identifiers for immune sequencing clone quantification. A single record per CDR3 protein comes from TCRdb applying MiXCR to the PCR reads. The data contain around 460,000 distinct CDR3 sequences, about 20% of them singletons. The source material was naive CD8+ T cells from blood, with Jurkat cell RNA spiked in. Subset in this sample: FACS-sorted CD8+CD4-CCR7+CD45RA+ naive T cells. The receptors here all came from a human donor in good health. Some libraries in this study had Jurkat cell RNA spiked in.

As regards this clonotype: This could be a read error, since a much larger clone is one nucleotide away. The chain combines TRBV28 with TRBJ2-3; 8 bases agree with TRBD1. The CDR3 is made up of 16 amino acids. Germline CDR1 MDHEN, CDR2 SYDVKM. V lost 3 bases to trimming and J lost 4 bases; unmatched junction nucleotides: 9. The CDR3 spells CASSFPPGGVPDTQYF. The CDR3 DNA sequence: TGTGCCAGCAGTTTCCCCCCAGGGGGCGTCCCAGATACGCAGTATTTT.

Comment on this clonotype: Germline is not matched at one junction end, which may reflect a read error. The chain uses TRBV19 and TRBJ2-2, with D perhaps matching TRBD2 (7 bases). The CDR3 totals 15 residues. CDR1 LNHDA and CDR2 SQIVND come from the germline V gene (reference sequence). This CDR3 reads CASSIRGANTGEQFF. The CDR3 DNA reads as TGTGCCAGTAGTATTCGGGGGGCGAACACCGGGGAGCAGTTTTTT.

This chain joins TRBV30 and TRBJ2-1; either TRBD1 or TRBD2 may supply D (5 bases each). The germline gives CDR1 GTSNPN, CDR2 SVGIG (reference sequence). Between the trimmed V and J ends, which lost 5 bases and 0 bases, there was a span of 11 bases. The CDR3 totals 14 residues. CDR3 sequence reads: CAWVPGTSYNEQFF. CDR3 nucleotide sequence: TGTGCCTGGGTCCCTGGGACCTCCTACAATGAGCAGTTCTTC.

This clonotype was recorded a few times. This chain connects TRBV19 to TRBJ2-5; D uncertain. Germline CDR1 is LNHDA and CDR2 is SQIVND (reference sequence). The V end lost 4 bases, the J end lost 7 bases, and 13 bases lay between the germline ends. This CDR3 is built from 13 residues. The DNA for the CDR3 is TGTGCCAGTAGTAACCCCCCGGCCGGGACCCAGTACTTC. Its translation is CASSNPPAGTQYF.

The V call is TRBV25-1, the J call TRBJ1-1; TRBD1 is a possible D gene (6 bases). Trimming removed 6 bases at V and 4 bases at J, with 18 bases between. Germline-derived CDR1 and CDR2 are MGHDK and SYGVNS. The CDR3 spans 15 residues. The DNA of the CDR3 is TGTGCCAGCAGCCCCACGGCGGGAGGGGGCACTGAAGCTTTCTTT. Protein: CASSPTAGGGTEAFF. The full variable domain, in which reference TRBV25-1 and TRBJ1-1 provide the parts outside the CDR3, is EADIYQTPRYLVIGTGKKITLECSQTMGHDKMYWYQQDPGMELHLIHYSYGVNSTEKGDLSSESTVSRIRTEHFPLTLESARPSHTSQYLCASSPTAGGGTEAFFGQGTRLTVV.

About this clonotype itself: Germline is not matched at one junction end, which may reflect a read error. CDR3 DNA sequence: TGTGCCAGCAGCTTGGCGAACAGGGGAGAGACCCTGTACTTC. This sequence encodes CASSLANRGETLYF. The rearrangement uses TRBV11-2 and TRBJ2-5; 7 bases line up with TRBD1. Per the germline V gene, CDR1 is SGHAT and CDR2 is FQNNGV. This CDR3 contains 14 residues.

V is TRBV19 and J is TRBJ2-7; D remains ambiguous. This CDR3 spans 14 amino acids. Trimming left V 7 bases short and J 0 bases short, with 13 bases between. Germline CDR1 reads LNHDA; CDR2 reads SQIVND (reference sequence). This CDR3 is CASKPTGVSYEQYF. The CDR3 nucleotides read TGTGCCAGTAAACCTACGGGTGTCTCCTACGAGCAGTACTTC.

This clonotype was observed at least ten times. The chain carries TRBV7-2 and TRBJ2-3; D possibly corresponds to TRBD2 (7 bases). This CDR3 comprises 17 residues. Germline loops: CDR1 SGHTA, CDR2 FQGNSA. Trimming removed 1 base at V and 0 bases at J, with 14 bases between. The CDR3 spells CASSLEGGGLSTDTQYF. The CDR3 DNA is TGTGCCAGCAGCTTAGAGGGGGGGGGACTAAGCACAGATACGCAGTATTTT.

The table lists this clonotype with a few counts. V and J are TRBV9 and TRBJ1-1; D gene uncertain. The CDR3 runs 15 residues. The germline V gene has CDR1 SGDLS and CDR2 YYNGEE. Trimming left V 5 bases short and J 6 bases short, with 20 bases between. The chain's CDR3 is CASSAVEGPVPEAFF. CDR3 nucleotide sequence: TGTGCCAGCAGTGCTGTGGAGGGCCCCGTACCTGAAGCTTTCTTT.

This clonotype has only a few counts. The J gene is TRBJ2-7, the V gene TRBV12-3 or TRBV12-4; possible D gene TRBD1, 5 bases. This CDR3 has 14 residues. V was pared by 3 bases and J by 3 bases, with 12 bases between. CDR3 protein: CASSFWQGNYEQYF. The CDR3 DNA sequence: TGTGCCAGCAGTTTCTGGCAGGGAAACTACGAGCAGTACTTC.

This clonotype has a count of ten or more. This chain uses TRBV15 with TRBJ2-3; 9 nucleotides line up with TRBD2. The CDR3 length is 17 residues. Germline V gene lookup returns CDR1 LNHNV and CDR2 YYDKDF (reference sequence). J was trimmed by 2 bases and V by 0 bases; bases with no gene match: 6. The CDR3 sequence is CATSRDWSSGVTDTQYF. The CDR3 nucleotides are TGTGCCACCAGCAGAGATTGGTCTAGCGGGGTCACAGATACGCAGTATTTT.

A word on this clonotype: One end of the junction is discordant with germline, which a read error may explain. The rearrangement uses TRBV19 and TRBJ2-5, with D unresolved. CDR1 LNHDA and CDR2 SQIVND come from the germline V gene (reference sequence). The CDR3 extends over 13 amino acids. The CDR3 is CGSSIGPKETQYF. As DNA, the CDR3 is TGTGGCAGTAGTATAGGCCCCAAAGAGACCCAGTACTTC.

The chain couples TRBV19 to TRBJ1-2; TRBD1 matches 8 bases. CDR3 length: 14 amino acids. The trim removed 3 bases at V and 8 bases at J, leaving 8 bases unmatched. Germline CDR1 and CDR2: LNHDA and SQIVND (reference sequence). The CDR3 coding sequence is TGTGCCAGTAGTATTTGGGACAGGTTGTTAGGCTACACCTTC. Protein product: CASSIWDRLLGYTF.

This clonotype was counted between two and nine times. The CDR3 DNA is TGTGCCAGCAGTTTAGAGGACGACGCAACTAATGAAAAACTGTTTTTT. This translates into CASSLEDDATNEKLFF. The chain has TRBV12-3 or TRBV12-4 and TRBJ1-4; unclear D gene. The ends were cut back, 1 base at V and 0 bases at J, with 9 bases in the middle. The CDR3 spans 16 residues.

This clonotype was counted between two and nine times. As DNA, the CDR3 is TGTGCCAGCAGCTTAGCGCAGACAGTTCGCTACACCTTC. Protein product: CASSLAQTVRYTF. The gene calls are TRBV7-9 and TRBJ1-2; weak D call: TRBD1 (5 bases). Germline V gene data show CDR1 as SEHNR and CDR2 as FQNEAQ (reference sequence). V lost 0 bases, J lost 9 bases, and 11 bases lay in between. The CDR3 runs 13 residues. Based on the CDR3 plus reference TRBV7-9 and TRBJ1-2, the full variable domain is DTGVSQNPRHKITKRGQNVTFRCDPISEHNRLYWYRQTLGQGPEFLTYFQNEAQLEKSRLLSDRFSAERPKGSFSTLEIQRTEQGDSAMYLCASSLAQTVRYTFGSGTRLTVV.

Many counts were recorded for this clonotype. This rearrangement joins TRBV4-3 to TRBJ2-7; D is uncertain. V was cut by 4 bases and J by 0 bases, with 13 bases left in between. The CDR3 spans 15 residues. Germline CDR1 LGHNA, CDR2 YSLEER. CDR3: CASSPVPRSSYEQYF. The CDR3 nucleotides are TGCGCCAGCAGCCCCGTACCGAGGAGCTCCTACGAGCAGTACTTC.

V usage is TRBV29-1 and J usage is TRBJ1-2; D call uncertain. Germline CDR1 is SQVTM and CDR2 is ANQGSEA. The length of the CDR3 is 15 residues. CDR3 amino acids: CGSENLENPNYGYTF. DNA for the CDR3: TGCGGCTCCGAAAATCTGGAAAATCCTAACTATGGCTACACCTTC.

This clonotype was observed at least ten times. The chain recombines TRBV28 with TRBJ1-5; 7 bases are a match to TRBD1. The CDR3 covers 19 residues. V trimming: 7 bases; J trimming: 0 bases; junction bases outside the gene matches: 18. In germline, CDR1 is MDHEN, CDR2 SYDVKM. As DNA, the CDR3 is TGTGCCAGCAAAAAAAGCGGGGGGACAGCTCTCTATAGCAATCAGCCCCAGCATTTT. It is translated as CASKKSGGTALYSNQPQHF.